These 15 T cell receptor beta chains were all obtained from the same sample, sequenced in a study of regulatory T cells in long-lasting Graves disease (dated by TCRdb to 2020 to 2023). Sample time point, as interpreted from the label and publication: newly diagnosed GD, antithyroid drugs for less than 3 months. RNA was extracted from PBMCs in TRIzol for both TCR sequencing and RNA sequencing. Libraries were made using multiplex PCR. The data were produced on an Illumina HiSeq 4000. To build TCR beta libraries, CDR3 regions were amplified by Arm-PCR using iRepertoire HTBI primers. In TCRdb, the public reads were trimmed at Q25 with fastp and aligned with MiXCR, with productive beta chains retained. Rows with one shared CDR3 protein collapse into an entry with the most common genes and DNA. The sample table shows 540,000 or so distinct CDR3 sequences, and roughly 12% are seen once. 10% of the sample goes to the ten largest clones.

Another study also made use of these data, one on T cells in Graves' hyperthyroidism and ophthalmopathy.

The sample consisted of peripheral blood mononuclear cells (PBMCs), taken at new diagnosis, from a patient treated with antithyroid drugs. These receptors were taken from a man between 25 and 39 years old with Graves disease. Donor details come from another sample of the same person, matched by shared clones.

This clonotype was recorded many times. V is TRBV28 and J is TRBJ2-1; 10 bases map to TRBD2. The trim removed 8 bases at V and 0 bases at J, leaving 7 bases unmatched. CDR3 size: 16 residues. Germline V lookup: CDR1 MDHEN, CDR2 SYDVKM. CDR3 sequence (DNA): TGTGCCAGCTCCTCCCTAGCGGGAGACTCCTACAATGAGCAGTTCTTC. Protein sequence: CASSSLAGDSYNEQFF. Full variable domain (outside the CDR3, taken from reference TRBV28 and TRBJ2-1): DVKVTQSSRYLVKRTGEKVFLECVQDMDHENMFWYRQDPGLGLRLIYFSYDVKMKEKGDIPEGYSVSREKKERFSLILESASTNQTSMYLCASSSLAGDSYNEQFFGPGTRLTVL.

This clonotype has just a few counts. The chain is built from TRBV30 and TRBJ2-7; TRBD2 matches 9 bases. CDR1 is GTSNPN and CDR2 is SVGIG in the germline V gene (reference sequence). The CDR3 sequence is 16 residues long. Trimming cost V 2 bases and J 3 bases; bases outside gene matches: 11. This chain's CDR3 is CAWSRGLARVGYEQYF. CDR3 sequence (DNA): TGTGCCTGGAGTCGAGGACTAGCGAGGGTGGGCTACGAGCAGTACTTC.

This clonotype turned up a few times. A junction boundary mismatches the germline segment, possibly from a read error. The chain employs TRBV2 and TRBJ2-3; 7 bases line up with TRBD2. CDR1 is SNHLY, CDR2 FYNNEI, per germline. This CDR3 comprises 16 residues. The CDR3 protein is CTSSLRLADDIDTQYF. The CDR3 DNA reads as TGTACCAGCAGTTTGAGACTAGCCGATGATATTGATACGCAGTATTTT.

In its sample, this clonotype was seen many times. CDR3 sequence: CAWSGGTGGGEKLFF. Here the CDR3 DNA reads TGTGCCTGGAGTGGCGGGACAGGGGGCGGTGAAAAACTGTTTTTT. V and J are TRBV30 and TRBJ1-4, with 12 bases fitting TRBD1. CDR3 length: 15 amino acids. Trimming at V came to 1 base and at J to 7 bases, leaving 4 bases not matched to a gene. Germline CDR1 is GTSNPN and CDR2 is SVGIG (reference sequence).

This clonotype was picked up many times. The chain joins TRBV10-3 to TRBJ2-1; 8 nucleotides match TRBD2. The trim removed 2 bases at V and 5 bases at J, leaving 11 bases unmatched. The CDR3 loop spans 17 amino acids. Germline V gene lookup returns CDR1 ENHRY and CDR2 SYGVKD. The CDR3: CAISEPKTSVIDNEQFF. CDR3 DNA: TGTGCCATCAGTGAGCCGAAGACTAGCGTGATTGACAATGAGCAGTTCTTC.

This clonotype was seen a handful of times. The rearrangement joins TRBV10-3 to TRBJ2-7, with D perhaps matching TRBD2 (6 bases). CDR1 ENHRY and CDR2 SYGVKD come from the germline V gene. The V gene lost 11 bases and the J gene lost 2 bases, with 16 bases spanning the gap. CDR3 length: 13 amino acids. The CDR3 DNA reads TGTGCCTATGCGGGAAACAAAGCCTACGAGCAGTACTTC. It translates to CAYAGNKAYEQYF.

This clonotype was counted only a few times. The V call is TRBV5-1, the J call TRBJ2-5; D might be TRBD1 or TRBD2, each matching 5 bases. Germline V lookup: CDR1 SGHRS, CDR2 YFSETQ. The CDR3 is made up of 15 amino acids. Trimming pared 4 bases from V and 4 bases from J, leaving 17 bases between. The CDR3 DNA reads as TGCGCCAGCAGCGATGCGAGGGGCCAAGGAGAGACCCAGTACTTC. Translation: CASSDARGQGETQYF.

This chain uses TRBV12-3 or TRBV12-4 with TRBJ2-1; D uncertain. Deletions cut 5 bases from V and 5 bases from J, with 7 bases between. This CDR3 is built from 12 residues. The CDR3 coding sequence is TGTGCCAGCAGTGGAGCAGACAATGAGCAGTTCTTC. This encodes CASSGADNEQFF.

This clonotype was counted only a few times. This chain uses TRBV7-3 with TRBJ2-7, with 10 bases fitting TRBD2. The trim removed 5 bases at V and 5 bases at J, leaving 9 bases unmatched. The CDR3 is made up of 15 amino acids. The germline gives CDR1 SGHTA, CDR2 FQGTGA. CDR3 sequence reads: CASSPQRGGPHEQYF. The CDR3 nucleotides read TGTGCCAGCAGCCCGCAGCGGGGGGGCCCCCACGAGCAGTACTTC.

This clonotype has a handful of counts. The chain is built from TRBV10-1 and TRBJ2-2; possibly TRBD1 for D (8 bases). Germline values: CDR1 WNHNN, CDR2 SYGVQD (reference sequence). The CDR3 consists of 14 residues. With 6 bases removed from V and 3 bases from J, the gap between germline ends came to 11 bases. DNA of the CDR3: TGCGCCAGCAGCACAGGGGGGGACACCGGGGAGCTGTTTTTT. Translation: CASSTGGDTGELFF.

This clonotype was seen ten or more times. The CDR3 region is CSASKVSSTDTQYF. The CDR3 DNA follows: TGCAGTGCTAGCAAGGTATCTAGCACAGATACGCAGTATTTT. The chain has TRBV20-1 and TRBJ2-3; D is unresolved. Germline CDR1 and CDR2: DFQATT and SNEGSKA (reference sequence). This CDR3 spans 14 amino acids. The V end was cut by 3 bases, the J end by 0 bases, with 10 bases between.

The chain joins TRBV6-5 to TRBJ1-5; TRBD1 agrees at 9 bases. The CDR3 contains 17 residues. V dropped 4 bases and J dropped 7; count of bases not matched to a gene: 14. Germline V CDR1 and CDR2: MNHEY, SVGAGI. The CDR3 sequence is CASSSRDRGAEGQPQHF. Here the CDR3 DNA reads TGTGCCAGCAGTTCCCGCGACAGGGGGGCCGAGGGCCAGCCCCAGCATTTT.

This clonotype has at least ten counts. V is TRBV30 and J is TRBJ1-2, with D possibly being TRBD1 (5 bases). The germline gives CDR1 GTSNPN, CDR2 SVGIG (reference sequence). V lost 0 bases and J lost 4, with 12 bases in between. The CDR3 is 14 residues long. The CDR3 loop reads CAWSVRRQLYGYTF. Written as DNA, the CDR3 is TGTGCCTGGAGTGTCCGCAGACAGCTCTATGGCTACACCTTC.

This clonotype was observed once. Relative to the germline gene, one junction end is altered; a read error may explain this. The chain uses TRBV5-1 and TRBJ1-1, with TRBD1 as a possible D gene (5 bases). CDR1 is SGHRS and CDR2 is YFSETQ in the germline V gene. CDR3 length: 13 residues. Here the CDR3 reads CASSLIRGTDAFF. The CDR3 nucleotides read TGCGCCAGCAGCTTGATTAGGGGAACTGACGCTTTCTTT.

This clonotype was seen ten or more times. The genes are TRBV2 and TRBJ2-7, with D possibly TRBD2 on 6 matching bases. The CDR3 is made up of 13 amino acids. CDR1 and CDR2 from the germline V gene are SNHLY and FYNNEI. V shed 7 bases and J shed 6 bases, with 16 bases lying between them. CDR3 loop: CASTGEAVGEQYF. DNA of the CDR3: TGTGCCAGCACCGGGGAGGCGGTTGGCGAGCAGTACTTC.